At least ten counts were recorded for the clone carrying this T cell receptor (beta chain). CDR1 and CDR2 from the germline V gene are DFQATT and SNEGSKA (reference sequence). The CDR3 covers 14 residues. The junction had 9 bases not matched to a gene; V was cut back by 6 bases and J by 8 bases. This entry belongs to a study of T-cell reconstitution after alpha-beta-depleted transplantation in children. Using unique molecular identifiers, the investigators prepared the TCRbeta library. TCRdb re-called the PCR reads through MiXCR, storing one row per CDR3 protein. Among roughly 200,000 distinct CDR3 sequences, about 6.3% were seen once, and the ten largest hold about 2.9%.

The genes are TRBV20-1 and TRBJ2-4, with 11 bases lining up with TRBD1. The specimen comprised PBMCs from the stem cell graft donor, sampled from the stem cell graft. The clonotype comes from a human donor who donated a stem cell graft to a child with Wiskott-Aldrich syndrome. The CDR3 here is CSAPLDRGQDIQYF. The CDR3 DNA follows: TGCAGTGCCCCACTGGACAGGGGGCAGGACATTCAGTACTTC.